This T cell receptor (beta chain) came from a study of identical twins. TCRdb reprocessed the 5' RACE reads with MiXCR, giving one entry per CDR3 protein. This table holds a few hundred thousand distinct CDR3 sequences, 13% to 15% found once. The same sample was also used in a study of yellow fever vaccine responses in identical twins.

Sequenced input: CD4+ T cells sorted from blood. The receptor was derived from a woman younger than 30 in good health.

This chain's CDR3 is CASSQDRDPGGKAFF. The CDR3 DNA sequence: TGCGCCAGCAGCCAAGACCGGGATCCAGGGGGGAAAGCTTTCTTT. This rearrangement joins TRBV4-1 to TRBJ1-1; 7 positions agree with TRBD1. Germline CDR1 and CDR2: MGHRA and YSYEKL. V was clipped by 0 bases and J by 9 bases; unmatched bases: 10. The CDR3 consists of 15 residues.